This TCR beta chain comes out of a study of identical twins. TCRdb ran MiXCR on the 5' RACE reads and lists one entry per CDR3 protein. The table has just over 500,000 distinct CDR3 sequences, less than 25% seen once. This clonotype was recorded many times. V was clipped by 3 bases and J by 10 bases; unmatched bases: 14. Germline V gives CDR1 DFQATT, CDR2 SNEGSKA (reference sequence). This CDR3 contains 15 residues. This sample was also put to use in a study of T cells expressing NK-cell markers. That study reports: Obtained from sorted CD3+CD56+NKG2C+, CD3+CD56+NKG2C- and CD3+CD56-NKG2C+ T cells were the TCR beta repertoires. The sequencing cohort of eight donors included seven HCMV-seropositive individuals and one seronegative individual. There were four donors in whom these clonotypes also led the CD3+CD56-NKG2C+ fraction.

This chain uses TRBV20-1 with TRBJ2-1, with 8 nucleotides matching TRBD2. The clonotype comes from a young woman in good health. Sequencing was done on a sample of CD4+ T cells sorted from blood. The CDR3: CSARSAGGAGEEQFF. DNA for the CDR3: TGCAGTGCTAGGTCCGCGGGAGGAGCGGGAGAGGAGCAGTTCTTC.